This record covers a single TCR beta chain. Its antigen is currently not known. No quality values exist for individual bases; no much larger clone is one base distant. This sample was included in a study of cytomegalovirus exposure and HLA in healthy donors (dated by TCRdb to about 2017). Study-level background: An earlier analysis of roughly 500 of the donors reported more than 250 Gb of sequence data and more than 90 million unique TCR beta sequences from 150 million to 200 million T cells. Every repertoire in the discovery cohort had been generated on one and the same sequencing platform. In the later analysis, no new phenotypic data were used to find candidate immune exposures; instead, reliance was placed on TCR beta sequences and their occurrence across donors. A later analysis re-analyzed previously published TCR beta repertoires from 600 to 850 donors and added high-resolution HLA genotyping to study TCR occurrence patterns. The number of typed donors differed by locus: about 629-630 for A, B, C, DRB1 and DQB1; 522 for DQA1; some 610 for DPA1; and around 470 for DPB1. A separate validation cohort of roughly 110 different subjects was used in addition to the roughly 720-subject first cohort. Donor age, sex, ethnicity and CMV serostatus were compiled together with the repertoire data. The study combined high-throughput TCR immunosequencing, statistical association of individual TCRs with disease status, and machine learning to predict cytomegalovirus infection status. Because of strong linkage in the cohort, a few DR-DQ haplotypes were treated as single units for association and clustering. Among some 410 genotyped donors of the cohort, an average of about 240,000 unique TCR beta nucleotide sequences were sequenced per donor, roughly 20% of them non-productive. The T cell repertoires of 700 or so subjects were profiled by immunosequencing and related to cytomegalovirus serostatus. The study aimed to test whether signatures of past pathogen exposure could be identified by cataloging public T cell receptors. A later genetic analysis took genome-wide SNP genotypes for 398 of the 666 donors and used that subset as a discovery cohort. About 300 gigabases of sequencing data and 78 million or so unique TCR sequences were included in an early release covering about 700 HLA-typed donors. An earlier analysis of 587 of the donors used high-throughput TCR beta sequencing to judge whether each TCR beta V gene segment behaved as functional or pseudogenic. Among the 398 genotyped donors, around 81% belonged to the genetic ancestry cluster associated with self-reported Caucasian donors. Class I and class II HLA loci were covered by the typing at four-digit resolution.

From its cysteine to its phenylalanine, the CDR3 spans 19 amino acids. Only CDR3 DNA is held: 57 bases, read in frame from base 1. CDR1 and CDR2 (SNHLY, FYNNEI) derive from the germline V gene. Trimming accounts for 4 bases at V and 3 bases at J, while the number of junction bases matched to no gene is 16. In total, roughly 710 healthy bone marrow donors made up the cohort. At the time of sampling, all cohort members were nominally healthy, though unrecorded immune exposures were likely present. The donor tested CMV seronegative and was one of the 352 seronegative cohort members. A peripheral blood sample was provided by each donor, and peripheral blood mononuclear cells were used for TCR beta sequencing. The Qiagen DNeasy Blood Extraction Kit was used to extract genomic DNA from the blood cell samples. On the study overall, not on this receptor specifically: A further reported finding was that TCR beta sequences accurately predicted the HLA-A and HLA-B alleles for most subjects in the first cohort. In a later analysis, TCR association rates were found to vary across HLA loci, with the most associated TCRs seen for DRB1 alleles and the fewest for HLA-C alleles. HLA typing was unavailable for some donors at each locus, so association tests used only the typed subset. The authors suggested that the approach could potentially be generalized to other disease states and immunological phenotypes. Most TCR sequences were observed very rarely across donors, whereas some public TCRs were present in many individuals. An earlier analysis of some 590 of the donors showed that most TCR beta V segments appeared in productive rearrangements either about 87% or about 30% of the time, which broadly matched IMGT annotations. In a later analysis, most CMV-associated TCR beta chains were found to appear HLA-restricted, with HLA associations seemingly driven largely by CMV exposure. The study gave a list of 150 to 200 TCR beta chains associated with cytomegalovirus. Some IMGT-functional V segments, including TRBV6-2 and TRBV6-3, could not be distinguished by the 87-base-pair reads and were therefore excluded. A group of highly shared sequence variants was considered likely to be a technical artifact of the sequencing pipeline. Compared with equally common non-associated chains, HLA-associated TCR beta chains in a later analysis were more clonally expanded and had lower generation probabilities. In a later analysis, about 16,000 TCR beta sequences were associated with specific HLA alleles at a false discovery rate of 0.05. The cohort was sequenced for TCR beta chains only, and without alpha or paired-chain data the features that could be detected were limited. The classifier was reported to diagnose cytomegalovirus status with high specificity and sensitivity in both the original cohort and the validation cohort. When HLA alleles, especially DR and DQ, strongly co-occurred, attributing TCR associations to individual alleles was difficult. Roughly uniform sequencing depth across donors was assumed in presence/absence analyses, although this assumption may not hold. An association between a missense DCLRE1C variant and V-gene and J-gene trimming of TCR beta chains was found in a later genetic analysis and replicated in an independent cohort. In a later genetic analysis, fewer N-insertions in productive TCRs were reported among donors in an Asian-associated ancestry cluster than the approximately 710-donor mean. CMV serostatus was the only immune exposure information available for the cohort. Around 16 rarely observed V segments, including chromosome 9 orphons, were excluded from the earlier analysis of approximately 500 of the donors because counts were too low. A later analysis reported that several top co-occurrence clusters appeared linked to parvovirus B19, influenza, CMV and Epstein-Barr virus. A few of the identified cytomegalovirus-associated TCR beta chains were confirmed in vitro to be specific for cytomegalovirus antigens. Linkage disequilibrium might explain the correlated functional status among segregating V segments, but an unknown experimental factor could not be excluded.

The method was the immunoSEQ multiplex PCR assay. The multiplex PCR relied on a mix of 60 forward primers for TCR Vbeta segments and 13 reverse primers for TCR Jbeta segments. A multiplex PCR assay on genomic DNA amplified the CDR3 region of rearranged TCR beta genes. On the Illumina HiSeq System, the amplified TCR beta libraries were sequenced as 87-base-pair reads. The paper's processing steps were these. In a later analysis, some 80 million unique TCR beta chains were counted across the 500 to 700 repertoires, and approximately 11 million of these chains were shared by at least two donors. To remove PCR and sequencing errors, raw reads were error-corrected and collapsed into unique sequences using a nearest-neighbor algorithm that merged closely related sequences. To assign V, D and J gene segments, CDR3 sequences were aligned to IMGT reference sequences. For a sequence to be retained, at least a six-nucleotide match to both a V gene segment and a J gene segment was required. A rearrangement counted as productive if the CDR3 had no stop codons and remained in frame with V and J, and every other rearrangement counted as non-productive. Following IMGT convention, CDR3 was defined as the stretch from the second conserved V-encoded cysteine up to the conserved J-encoded phenylalanine. The earlier analysis of more than 450 of the donors excluded sequences that lacked an unambiguous match to a single V gene segment. In an earlier analysis of about 590 of the donors, a V segment was called functional when productive rearrangements were above 56.7%, and segregating when the standard deviation between donors exceeded 5%. To diagnose cytomegalovirus status from the catalog of TCR beta chain sequences, a statistical classification framework was built. A later analysis assigned V and J genes by comparing TCR nucleotide sequences with IMGT/GENE-DB human TR gene sequences. Using the TCRdist pipeline, a later analysis assigned CDR3 sequences along with most-parsimonious VDJ recombination scenarios. In a later analysis, each TCR beta chain was defined by its CDR3 amino acid sequence together with its V-gene family, and reads lacking a unique V-gene family were excluded. A later analysis removed 550 to 700 highly shared, low-generation-probability nucleotide sequences to deal with suspected cross-contamination and a sequencing artifact. In a later analysis, a clonal expansion index was calculated for each public chain from normalized within-repertoire ranks of inferred template counts. In a later analysis, generation probabilities were computed using a VDJ recombination model fitted to out-of-frame rearrangements, and the results were checked against IGoR. Hypergeometric tests were used in a later analysis to score TCR-TCR, TCR-HLA and TCR-CMV co-occurrence, with a repertoire-size bias correction applied to the TCR pairs. In a later analysis, false discovery rates were estimated by permuting HLA or CMV assignments 20 times. In a later analysis, co-occurring TCRs were grouped using DBSCAN, with TCRdist sequence similarity added in when clustering inside HLA-allele-positive subsets. Repertoires with fewer than 30,000 or more than 120,000 public chains, plus five repertoires with anomalous nucleotide sharing, were excluded from co-occurrence clustering. TCRdb's version of the immuneACCESS table is confined to in-frame rearrangements and falls short of the full clone set. An unresolved V gene accounts for under half of the shortfall where checked; the remainder is of unknown origin. That table supplies the V and J calls and clone size; D and trimming were determined from the DNA. The sample yields fewer than 200,000 clones; around 86% were counted once. Together, the top ten hold over 1.5% of the sample.

Material for sequencing was PBMCs. The V and J genes are TRBV2 and TRBJ1-5; 9 middle bases align to TRBD1. This TCR derives from a man aged 50 to 60 in good health and CMV-seronegative. CDR3 region: CASSGTLGGQGLINQPQHF. The nucleotides read TGTGCCAGCAGTGGGACTTTAGGAGGACAGGGGCTGATCAATCAGCCCCAGCATTTT.